These 30 T cell receptor beta chains share one sample of origin, sequenced in a study of technical replicates of blood from a handful of donors. Clones were read by immunoSEQ multiplex PCR, and TCRdb kept only the in-frame ones, dropping some. This sample has tens of thousands of clones, with 85% to 95% found just once. The specimen was T cells isolated from PBMCs. The receptors come from a human donor in good health.

The chain recombines TRBV9 with TRBJ2-1, with 9 nucleotides matching TRBD1. The CDR3 totals 15 residues. V lost 0 bases to trimming and J lost 8 bases; unmatched junction nucleotides: 6. Germline V gene lookup returns CDR1 SGDLS and CDR2 YYNGEE. The CDR3 region has the DNA TGTGCCAGCAGCGTAGCACAGGGGGCTCACGATGAGCAGTTCTTC. Its translation is CASSVAQGAHDEQFF.

This chain links TRBV2 with TRBJ2-2; the match to TRBD2 covers 12 bases. The CDR3 is 18 residues long. Germline CDR1 SNHLY, CDR2 FYNNEI. The ends lost 2 bases at V and 6 bases at J; junction bases unmatched: 10. DNA for the CDR3: TGTGCCAGCAGTGAATGGGGGCTAGCGGGAGGGTTAGCCGGGGAGCTGTTTTTT. Its translation is CASSEWGLAGGLAGELFF.

The chain links TRBV28 to TRBJ2-1; TRBD1 might be the D (5 bases). Germline V gene data show CDR1 as MDHEN and CDR2 as SYDVKM. V lost 5 bases and J 9 bases, leaving 14 bases between the germline ends. The CDR3 extends over 13 amino acids. In nucleotides, the CDR3 is TGTGCCAGCAGTGGAACAAGGGGTGGTGAGCAGTTCTTC. Translated, it gives CASSGTRGGEQFF.

The V gene is TRBV11-2, the J gene TRBJ1-2, with D possibly being TRBD1 (6 bases). Per germline, CDR1 SGHAT and CDR2 FQNNGV. V lost 3 bases, J lost 3 bases, and 11 bases lay in between. The CDR3 runs 14 residues. The chain's CDR3 is CASSFSWTDYGYTF. The CDR3, as DNA: TGTGCCAGCAGCTTCTCATGGACAGACTATGGCTACACCTTC.

V usage is TRBV4-2 and J usage is TRBJ2-3, with 8 bases matching TRBD2. With V trimmed by 6 bases and J by 3 bases, 2 bases remained unmatched. CDR3 length: 13 amino acids. In germline, CDR1 is LGHNA, CDR2 YNFKEQ. The CDR3 loop reads CASRSGGTDTQYF. The CDR3 nucleotides read TGTGCCAGCAGAAGCGGGGGAACAGATACGCAGTATTTT.

The chain has TRBV23-1 and TRBJ2-2; 7 bases line up with TRBD2. TRBV23-1 is recorded as an ORF, its role being uncertain. This CDR3 region has 18 residues. The trim removed 7 bases at V and 7 bases at J, leaving 21 bases unmatched. CDR3 bases: TGCGCCAGCACCCCTCGTAGGTGGCTAGCGGCCACTCACGGGGAGCTGTTTTTT. Its translation: CASTPRRWLAATHGELFF.

The rearrangement joins TRBV7-8 to TRBJ2-7; TRBD2 is a possible D gene (6 bases). V gave up 6 bases and J gave up 12 bases, with 15 bases separating them. The CDR3 contains 11 residues. CDR1 and CDR2 (germline): SGHVS, FQNEAQ. The CDR3 DNA is TGTGCCAGCAGTTTCGGGCGGGATCGGTACTTC. Residues: CASSFGRDRYF. Based on the CDR3 plus reference TRBV7-8 and TRBJ2-7, the full variable domain is GAGVSQSPRYKVAKRGQDVALRCDPISGHVSLFWYQQALGQGPEFLTYFQNEAQLDKSGLPSDRFFAERPEGSVSTLKIQRTQQEDSAVYLCASSFGRDRYFGPGTRLTVT.

CDR3 DNA sequence: TGTGCCAGCAGTGAAACAGCCGACGAGCAGTACTTC. Translating gives CASSETADEQYF. The rearrangement joins TRBV6-1 to TRBJ2-7; D not resolved. This CDR3 region has 12 residues. Trimming left V 2 bases short and J 5 bases short, with 7 bases between. The germline gives CDR1 MNHNS, CDR2 SASEGT.

The V gene is TRBV2, the J gene TRBJ1-1; perhaps TRBD1 as D (6 bases). Germline lookup yields CDR1 SNHLY and CDR2 FYNNEI. V shed 8 bases and J shed 2 bases, with 18 bases lying between them. This CDR3 has 15 residues. The CDR3 here is CASVPGTFGNTEAFF. CDR3 coding DNA: TGTGCCAGCGTACCCGGGACATTTGGAAACACTGAAGCTTTCTTT.

CDR3 sequence reads: CASNHEPTGGYGEQFF. DNA of the CDR3: TGTGCCAGCAACCACGAACCGACAGGGGGCTATGGTGAGCAGTTCTTC. This chain uses TRBV7-3 with TRBJ2-1; TRBD1 aligns across 10 bases. This CDR3 region has 16 residues. The junction had 15 bases not matched to a gene; V was cut back by 7 bases and J by 9 bases. Germline CDR1 reads SGHTA; CDR2 reads FQGTGA.

This sequence joins TRBV5-4 and TRBJ2-7; no clear D gene. Germline V gene data show CDR1 as SGHNT and CDR2 as YYREEE (reference sequence). This CDR3 contains 14 residues. V lost 3 bases, J lost 1 base, and 11 bases lay in between. The CDR3 here is CASSSSAGSYEQYF. Here the CDR3 DNA reads TGTGCCAGCAGCTCTTCCGCCGGGTCCTACGAGCAGTACTTC.

The chain links TRBV7-9 to TRBJ2-1, with 11 nucleotides matching TRBD2. The CDR3 covers 16 residues. Germline V CDR1 and CDR2: SEHNR, FQNEAQ (reference sequence). V trimming: 6 bases; J trimming: 2 bases; junction bases outside the gene matches: 6. This chain's CDR3 is CASSLLAGGPYNEQFF. The CDR3 nucleotides are TGTGCCAGCAGTCTCCTAGCGGGAGGACCCTACAATGAGCAGTTCTTC.

The genes are TRBV30 and TRBJ1-4; the match to TRBD1 covers 9 bases. Germline CDR1 and CDR2: GTSNPN and SVGIG (reference sequence). The CDR3 is 13 amino acids. V dropped 2 bases and J dropped 8; count of bases not matched to a gene: 3. CDR3 sequence reads: CAWSPDRGEKLFF. The CDR3 DNA is TGTGCCTGGAGTCCCGACAGGGGGGAAAAACTGTTTTTT.

J is TRBJ2-7 and V is TRBV13; D possibly corresponds to TRBD1 (6 bases). The CDR3 loop spans 14 amino acids. The germline V and J ends were trimmed by 5 bases and 4 bases, with 15 bases remaining between them. CDR1 is PRHDT, CDR2 FYEKMQ, per germline (reference sequence). The CDR3 DNA sequence: TGTGCCAGCAGCCTTAGGACAGTCCCTTACGAGCAGTACTTC. This encodes CASSLRTVPYEQYF.

This clone was found once. The gene calls are TRBV7-2 and TRBJ2-1; 7 nucleotides align to TRBD1. Germline loops: CDR1 SGHTA, CDR2 FQGNSA. With V trimmed by 3 bases and J by 5 bases, 7 bases remained unmatched. CDR3 length: 15 residues. The CDR3: CASSLTTGQNNEQFF. The CDR3 nucleotides read TGTGCCAGCAGCTTGACTACGGGACAGAACAATGAGCAGTTCTTC.

V is TRBV7-2 and J is TRBJ2-1; maybe TRBD2 (6 bases). Germline loops: CDR1 SGHTA, CDR2 FQGNSA. Trimming took 5 bases from V and 3 from J, leaving 17 bases between them. The CDR3 spans 16 residues. In DNA form, the CDR3 reads TGTGCCAGCAGCCCAAGGCGGCTAGCGATCTACAATGAGCAGTTCTTC. Encoded protein: CASSPRRLAIYNEQFF.

This rearrangement joins TRBV18 to TRBJ1-5; D remains unclear. With 3 bases removed from V and 4 bases from J, the gap between germline ends came to 7 bases. The germline gives CDR1 KGHSH, CDR2 LQKENI. This CDR3 is 13 amino acids long. CDR3 bases: TGTGCCAGCTCACCTTTACAGAATCAGCCCCAGCATTTT. It encodes CASSPLQNQPQHF.

The chain employs TRBV19 and TRBJ1-5; 7 bases agree with TRBD1. The ends lost 1 base at V and 6 bases at J; junction bases unmatched: 9. Germline V gene data show CDR1 as LNHDA and CDR2 as SQIVND (reference sequence). This CDR3 contains 16 residues. This CDR3 is CASSIGQGRALQPQHF. In nucleotides, the CDR3 is TGTGCCAGTAGTATAGGACAGGGCAGGGCACTTCAGCCCCAGCATTTT.

CDR3 DNA sequence: TGTGCCAGCACCCTAGATTCAGGGACTGGAAACACCATATATTTT. Amino acids: CASTLDSGTGNTIYF. The V call is TRBV9, the J call TRBJ1-3, with D possibly TRBD1 on 5 matching bases. V lost 6 bases to trimming and J lost 2 bases, with 15 bases between them. The CDR3 spans 15 residues. The germline V gene encodes CDR1 SGDLS and CDR2 YYNGEE.

The rearrangement uses TRBV2 and TRBJ2-4; 7 bases fit TRBD2. The CDR3 consists of 15 residues. CDR1 is SNHLY and CDR2 is FYNNEI in the germline V gene. V shed 7 bases and J 0 bases; nucleotides not matched to a gene: 6. The CDR3 sequence is CASMEGGLAKNIQYF. CDR3 DNA: TGTGCCAGCATGGAGGGAGGGCTAGCCAAAAACATTCAGTACTTC.

The genes are TRBV27 and TRBJ2-1, with D perhaps matching TRBD1 (5 bases). This CDR3 comprises 15 residues. The germline V gene encodes CDR1 MNHEY and CDR2 SMNVEV (reference sequence). V was clipped by 7 bases and J by 1 base, with 14 bases between them. The CDR3 sequence: CASNRGHPSYNEQFF. The CDR3 DNA is TGTGCCAGCAACCGCGGACATCCATCCTACAATGAGCAGTTCTTC.

This chain connects TRBV27 to TRBJ1-4; a weak D match, TRBD1 (6 bases). V dropped 5 bases and J dropped 6 bases, with 19 bases sitting between them. The CDR3 is made up of 16 amino acids. The germline CDR1 and CDR2 sequences are MNHEY and SMNVEV (reference sequence). CDR3 in DNA: TGTGCCAGCAGTGGGGGAGGGGGTGTGAGATATGAAAAACTGTTTTTT. This encodes CASSGGGGVRYEKLFF.

V and J are TRBV5-4 and TRBJ2-5; D is possibly TRBD2 (6 bases). Germline CDR1 is SGHNT and CDR2 is YYREEE (reference sequence). V lost 0 bases and J 5 bases, leaving 11 bases between the germline ends. CDR3 length: 14 amino acids. The CDR3 protein is CASSLVGSWETQYF. The CDR3 region has the DNA TGTGCCAGCAGCTTGGTCGGGAGTTGGGAGACCCAGTACTTC.

This chain connects TRBV7-3 to TRBJ2-3; 8 positions match TRBD1. The trim removed 0 bases at V and 1 base at J, leaving 9 bases unmatched. Germline-derived CDR1 and CDR2 are SGHTA and FQGTGA. This CDR3 is 18 amino acids long. As DNA, the CDR3 is TGTGCCAGCAGCTTAACCCCAGGGGGCTACGGGGGCACAGATACGCAGTATTTT. The encoded protein is CASSLTPGGYGGTDTQYF.

The V and J genes are TRBV9 and TRBJ2-1; no reliable D call. This CDR3 has 12 amino acids. CDR1 and CDR2 (germline): SGDLS, YYNGEE. Trimming left V 3 bases short and J 7 bases short, with 8 bases between. For the CDR3, the DNA is TGTGCCAGCAGCGGCGTTGAGAATGAGCAGTTCTTC. Protein: CASSGVENEQFF.

CDR3 coding DNA: TGTGCCAGCAGCTTAGGGTTGATACTCTCGGGACAGATCATGAACACTGAAGCTTTCTTT. Translating it yields CASSLGLILSGQIMNTEAFF. The chain couples TRBV5-8 to TRBJ1-1; 7 nucleotides agree with TRBD1. CDR1 and CDR2 (germline): SGHTS, YDEGEE. V dropped 2 bases and J dropped 0; count of bases not matched to a gene: 19. This CDR3 is 20 amino acids long.

The chain carries TRBV4-1 and TRBJ2-1; 9 positions match TRBD2. V dropped 3 bases and J dropped 5; count of bases not matched to a gene: 8. The CDR3 is 16 residues long. Germline V gives CDR1 MGHRA, CDR2 YSYEKL. The CDR3 protein is CASSQGRLAVNNEQFF. As DNA, the CDR3 is TGCGCCAGCAGCCAGGGTCGACTAGCGGTTAACAATGAGCAGTTCTTC.

Here the CDR3 reads CASSLPSIADTQYF. CDR3 nucleotide sequence: TGTGCCAGCAGCTTACCATCTATAGCGGATACGCAGTATTTT. V is TRBV7-3 and J is TRBJ2-3; TRBD2 is a possible D gene (5 bases). Germline CDR1 reads SGHTA; CDR2 reads FQGTGA. Deletions cut 2 bases from V and 6 bases from J, with 12 bases between. This CDR3 contains 14 residues.

The chain links TRBV4-3 to TRBJ2-1; D is perhaps TRBD2 (6 bases). Germline CDR1 reads LGHNA; CDR2 reads YSLEER. V lost 4 bases and J lost 4, with 14 bases in between. This CDR3 is 15 amino acids long. The CDR3 DNA sequence: TGCGCCAGCAGCCTTGGGACTGGACCATACAATGAGCAGTTCTTC. Translated: CASSLGTGPYNEQFF.

The chain uses TRBV28 and TRBJ2-7, with a possible D match to TRBD1 (6 bases). The CDR3 extends over 15 amino acids. Germline-derived CDR1 and CDR2 are MDHEN and SYDVKM. Trimming pared 3 bases from V and 2 bases from J, leaving 14 bases between. The CDR3 sequence: CASSFPGTPTYEQYF. CDR3 in DNA: TGTGCCAGCAGTTTCCCCGGGACACCAACCTACGAGCAGTACTTC.